Below, 14 T cell receptor beta chains from the same sample are listed, as sequenced in a study of regulatory T cells in long-lasting Graves disease. Arm-PCR with iRepertoire HTBI primers amplified the CDR3 regions for these TCR beta libraries. One entry per CDR3 protein, called by TCRdb with MiXCR from the multiplex PCR reads. The table includes hundreds of thousands of distinct CDR3 sequences, 20% to 25% detected once. The time point is: persistent/refractory GD, antithyroid drugs over 5 years with positive TRAb. Isolated PBMC RNA provided the starting material for the TCR library. The sequenced sample was peripheral blood mononuclear cells (PBMCs), obtained when the disease was refractory, from a patient treated with antithyroid drugs. The receptors here all came from a female donor with Graves disease.

This clonotype was detected ten times or more. The V and J genes are TRBV12-3 or TRBV12-4 and TRBJ2-7; 8 nucleotides align to TRBD1. The J segment lost 2 bases and the V segment lost 4 bases, leaving 7 bases of the junction unmatched. The CDR3 sequence is 15 residues long. The DNA of the CDR3 is TGTGCCAGCAGTTATCAGGGGGCGACGCCCTACGAGCAGTACTTC. Translating gives CASSYQGATPYEQYF.

This chain links TRBV18 with TRBJ2-5; D is ambiguous. This CDR3 contains 14 residues. Germline V gene lookup returns CDR1 KGHSH and CDR2 LQKENI. The ends were cut back, 0 bases at V and 3 bases at J, with 8 bases in the middle. The CDR3 nucleotides are TGTGCCAGCTCACCACCGGGCGGAAAAGAGACCCAGTACTTC. Protein product: CASSPPGGKETQYF.

Comments on this clonotype: A far larger clone lies a single base away; this is likely a read error. The chain is built from TRBV28 and TRBJ2-7; D not certain. Per the germline V gene, CDR1 is MDHEN and CDR2 is SYDVKM. CDR3 length: 12 residues. The CDR3 nucleotides are TGTGCCAGCAGTTTGTTGACTTACGGGCAGTACTTC. Translation: CASSLLTYGQYF.

This clonotype was seen ten or more times. The rearrangement uses TRBV28 and TRBJ1-4; 7 nucleotides align to TRBD1. Per germline, CDR1 MDHEN and CDR2 SYDVKM. Germline trimming cut 7 bases from V and 6 bases from J; bases unmatched to any gene: 8. The CDR3 covers 14 residues. In nucleotides, the CDR3 is TGTGCCAGCACCCTGGACAGGCGGGATGAAAAACTGTTTTTT. It encodes CASTLDRRDEKLFF.

In this sample, this clonotype turned up many times. The chain joins TRBV7-9 to TRBJ1-5; D is perhaps TRBD1 (6 bases). Trimming stripped 1 base from V and 3 bases from J, with 10 bases between. Per the germline V gene, CDR1 is SEHNR and CDR2 is FQNEAQ (reference sequence). The CDR3 sequence is 15 residues long. CDR3 sequence (DNA): TGTGCCAGCAGCTTAGAGTCAGGGGCCAATCAGCCCCAGCATTTT. Protein: CASSLESGANQPQHF.

V usage is TRBV5-5 and J usage is TRBJ1-4; 10 nucleotides match TRBD1. Germline V gene data show CDR1 as SGHKS and CDR2 as YYEKEE (reference sequence). The CDR3 is made up of 17 amino acids. V lost 3 bases, J lost 2 bases, and 7 bases stayed unmatched. The CDR3: CASSSGTGVVTNEKLFF. The CDR3 DNA sequence: TGTGCCAGCAGCTCCGGGACAGGGGTGGTGACTAATGAAAAACTGTTTTTT.

This clonotype has ten or more counts. The gene calls are TRBV20-1 and TRBJ2-5; 8 bases fit TRBD1. Germline V gene data show CDR1 as DFQATT and CDR2 as SNEGSKA (reference sequence). J was trimmed by 0 bases and V by 5 bases; bases with no gene match: 2. CDR3 length: 13 amino acids. The CDR3 nucleotides are TGCAGTGCTTCGGACAGGGACCAAGAGACCCAGTACTTC. Translating it yields CSASDRDQETQYF.

This clonotype was counted at least ten times. The chain carries TRBV6-5 and TRBJ1-2; perhaps TRBD1 as D (6 bases). Trimming cost V 4 bases and J 2 bases, with 14 bases left between them. CDR3 length: 15 amino acids. Germline lookup yields CDR1 MNHEY and CDR2 SVGAGI. CDR3: CASSFIRGANYGYTF. Written as DNA, the CDR3 is TGTGCCAGCAGTTTTATACGGGGGGCGAACTATGGCTACACCTTC.

This clonotype has a handful of counts. The rearrangement joins TRBV20-1 to TRBJ1-5; D unclear. Germline CDR1 reads DFQATT; CDR2 reads SNEGSKA (reference sequence). Trimming shortened V by 3 bases and J by 7 bases, and 10 bases separated the two germline ends. This CDR3 is built from 12 residues. The CDR3 nucleotides are TGCAGTGCTAGTGACGAGGCGCAGCCCCAGCATTTT. Translated: CSASDEAQPQHF.

The chain uses TRBV6-5 and TRBJ2-1, with 9 bases identical to TRBD2. The junction had 9 bases not matched to a gene; V was cut back by 2 bases and J by 10 bases. From germline, CDR1 is MNHEY and CDR2 SVGAGI. This CDR3 is built from 15 residues. The CDR3 sequence: CASSYGPGLAYEQFF. In DNA, the CDR3 is TGTGCCAGCAGTTACGGTCCCGGACTAGCGTACGAGCAGTTCTTC.

The chain has TRBV6-1 and TRBJ2-7, with 7 nucleotides matching TRBD1. The germline CDR1 and CDR2 sequences are MNHNS and SASEGT. The CDR3 contains 16 residues. The trim removed 5 bases at V and 2 bases at J, leaving 12 bases unmatched. CDR3: CASSILDLGGPYEQYF. The CDR3 coding sequence is TGTGCCAGCAGTATCCTAGACCTAGGGGGCCCCTACGAGCAGTACTTC.

This clonotype was picked up many times. The chain links TRBV28 to TRBJ2-7; the D is unclear. Trimming removed 6 bases at V and 2 bases at J, with 17 bases between. The V gene's germline CDR1 is MDHEN and CDR2 SYDVKM. The CDR3 covers 15 residues. This CDR3 reads CASRTLGQAAYEQYF. The CDR3 region has the DNA TGTGCCAGCAGGACATTAGGGCAGGCGGCCTACGAGCAGTACTTC.

This clonotype was observed a few times. The rearrangement links TRBV29-1 to TRBJ2-1; D may match TRBD1 or TRBD2 (6 bases each). V shed 6 bases and J shed 0 bases, with 12 bases lying between them. Germline lookup yields CDR1 SQVTM and CDR2 ANQGSEA. The CDR3 runs 14 residues. This CDR3 reads CSVGAGSSYNEQFF. The CDR3 nucleotides read TGCAGCGTGGGGGCGGGGAGCTCCTACAATGAGCAGTTCTTC.

This clonotype showed up many times. The rearrangement joins TRBV7-8 to TRBJ1-2, with D hard to call. Germline V gene sequence: CDR1 SGHVS, CDR2 FQNEAQ. V gave up 4 bases and J gave up 2 bases, with 8 bases separating them. The CDR3 sequence is 13 residues long. The CDR3 DNA reads as TGTGCCAGCAGCTCCAGCATAAACTATGGCTACACCTTC. Translating gives CASSSSINYGYTF.